This T cell receptor (beta chain) appears in the sequencing data of a study of blood T cell repertoires in COVID-19. Clones were sequenced by immunoSEQ multiplex PCR, and TCRdb holds only the in-frame ones, with some missing. The sample has about 190,000 clones; 70% to 90% are singletons. This clone showed up just a few times. Material: peripheral blood. This clonotype was obtained from a woman aged 40-49 years who had recovered from COVID-19.

CDR3 in DNA: TGTGCCAGCAGTCTTAGGACAGAGAACACCGGGGAGCTGTTTTTT. It encodes CASSLRTENTGELFF. V and J are TRBV9 and TRBJ2-2; perhaps TRBD1 as D (6 bases). Germline assignment: CDR1 SGDLS and CDR2 YYNGEE. This CDR3 comprises 15 residues. The V gene lost 5 bases and the J gene lost 1 base, with 12 bases spanning the gap.